Included here is one T cell receptor (beta chain) sequence, with context. Antigen specificity is unknown. The data were taken from a study of cytomegalovirus exposure and HLA in healthy donors. Germline CDR1 reads KGHSH; CDR2 reads LQKENI. The CDR3 has 15 amino acids. Germline trimming cut 6 bases from V and 5 bases from J; bases unmatched to any gene: 7. Study-level points and caveats: Most CMV-associated TCR beta chains were later found to appear HLA-restricted. One variant, a missense change in DCLRE1C, was linked in a later analysis to TCR beta V- and J-gene trimming. The authors considered a cluster of highly shared sequence variants likely to be a sequencing artifact. Analysis performed later found around 15,000 TCR beta sequences associated with HLA alleles at 0.05 false discovery rate.

PCR employed 60 Vbeta and 13 Jbeta primers. Here immunoSEQ multiplex PCR was the method, and the copy in TCRdb shows in-frame clones only, minus some. The sample has around 110,000 clones, around a tenth seen once. This rearrangement joins TRBV18 to TRBJ2-1; 10 nucleotides match TRBD1. The sequence was collected from a man aged 25-45 years in good health and CMV-seronegative. The sample consisted of PBMCs. The CDR3 region is CASSPRDRGNNEQFF. The CDR3 DNA follows: TGTGCCAGCTCCCCCCGGGACAGGGGAAACAATGAGCAGTTCTTC.